One sample yielded the 13 T cell receptor beta chains listed below, sequenced in a study of T cells in women clearing cervical HPV infection. Some clones are missing from TCRdb's copy, which holds only in-frame ones; the method was immunoSEQ multiplex PCR. Its table records 20,000 to 25,000 clones. Sequencing used blood buffy coat. These receptors were taken from a woman aged 18-70 years with a cervical HPV16 infection that either progressed to CIN3+ or cleared (not recorded which).

For this clone: The read falls 3 residues short of the CDR3 end, and the missing part is taken from the germline J gene. This chain links TRBV7-8 with TRBJ1-2; D remains unclear. CDR1 is SGHVS and CDR2 is FQNEAQ in the germline V gene. CDR3 length: 14 residues. V was shortened by 4 bases and J by 2 bases, with 11 bases between the two germline ends. CDR3: CASSSSSPNYGYTF. CDR3 DNA (partial): TGTGCCAGCAGCTCTAGTAGCCCGAACTATGGC.

Measured by frequency, this clone is medium-sized. The read finishes 3 residues shy of the CDR3 end, and the germline J gene is used to complete it. The V call is TRBV29-1, the J call TRBJ2-3; D is perhaps TRBD2 (6 bases). Trimming stripped 7 bases from V and 6 bases from J, with 20 bases between. Germline CDR1 reads SQVTM; CDR2 reads ANQGSEA. The CDR3 spans 14 residues. Incomplete CDR3 DNA: TGCAGCGGAGGAACTAGCACGGGGTCGGATACG. This encodes CSGGTSTGSDT. The CDR3, in full, reads CSGGTSTGSDTQYF.

Regarding this clone: The CDR3 end lies 3 residues beyond the end of the read and is filled in from the germline J gene. The chain has TRBV5-6 and TRBJ2-4, with D tentatively TRBD1 (6 bases). This CDR3 has 14 amino acids. The ends were cut back, 0 bases at V and 6 bases at J, with 10 bases in the middle. The germline gives CDR1 SGHDT, CDR2 YYEEEE. The CDR3 DNA, read in part, is TGTGCCAGCAGCTTGGATCAGACAGGAAACATT. This encodes CASSLDQTGNI. In full, the CDR3 is CASSLDQTGNIQYF.

A note on this clone: The CDR3 extends 3 residues past the end of the read, so its final part is completed from the germline J gene. V and J are TRBV30 and TRBJ2-1; 7 positions agree with TRBD1. Germline V CDR1 and CDR2: GTSNPN, SVGIG (reference sequence). The CDR3 covers 15 residues. V was pared by 6 bases and J by 6 bases, with 14 bases of the junction left unmatched. This CDR3 reads CACKTQTGLFNEQFF. The CDR3 bases that were read are TGTGCCTGTAAAACGCAGACAGGGTTATTCAATGAG.

As for this clone: With the read ending 3 residues before the CDR3 end, the germline J gene is used to fill in that end. J is TRBJ2-2 and V is TRBV2, with 7 bases that match TRBD1. The germline V gene encodes CDR1 SNHLY and CDR2 FYNNEI. The ends lost 2 bases at V and 1 base at J; junction bases unmatched: 1. The CDR3 length is 15 residues. CDR3 bases read: TGTGCCAGCAGTGAAAACAGGGGGAACACCGGGGAG. Translating it yields CASSENRGNTGE. The whole CDR3 protein is CASSENRGNTGELFF.

On this clone: The read ends 3 residues before the CDR3 terminus; that terminus is restored from the germline J gene. This rearrangement joins TRBV12-3 or TRBV12-4 to TRBJ2-5; 10 bases map to TRBD2. The length of the CDR3 is 14 residues. The V gene end was trimmed by 2 bases and the J gene end by 5 bases; junction bases not matched to a gene: 2. The CDR3 DNA, read in part, is TGTGCCAGCAGTTTATTACTAGCGGGGGAGACC. Its protein product is CASSLLLAGET. The full CDR3 protein is CASSLLLAGETQYF.

Of note for this clone: The read finishes 3 residues shy of the CDR3 end, and the germline J gene is used to complete it. The chain recombines TRBV2 with TRBJ1-6; 10 bases align to TRBD1. The CDR3 extends over 14 amino acids. J was trimmed by 9 bases and V by 8 bases; bases with no gene match: 7. Germline V lookup: CDR1 SNHLY, CDR2 FYNNEI. The CDR3 protein is CASGADRGISPLHF. The CDR3 DNA, read in part, is TGTGCCAGCGGAGCGGACAGGGGGATTTCACCC. Based on the CDR3 plus reference TRBV2 and TRBJ1-6, the full variable domain is EPEVTQTPSHQVTQMGQEVILRCVPISNHLYFYWYRQILGQKVEFLVSFYNNEISEKSEIFDDQFSVERPDGSNFTLKIRSTKLEDSAMYFCASGADRGISPLHFGNGTRLTVT.

Regarding this clone: The read ends 3 residues before the CDR3 terminus; that terminus is restored from the germline J gene. The chain uses TRBV29-1 and TRBJ2-5, with 7 bases aligning to TRBD1. The CDR3 consists of 12 residues. Germline trimming cut 7 bases from V and 5 bases from J; bases unmatched to any gene: 7. Per the germline V gene, CDR1 is SQVTM and CDR2 is ANQGSEA. CDR3 sequence: CSARTGRETQYF. The sequenced CDR3 bases are TGCAGCGCCCGGACAGGTCGCGAGACC. The complete variable domain, with remaining parts taken from reference TRBV29-1 and TRBJ2-5, reads SAVISQKPSRDICQRGTSLTIQCQVDSQVTMMFWYRQQPGQSLTLIATANQGSEATYESGFVIDKFPISRPNLTFSTLTVSNMSPEDSSIYLCSARTGRETQYFGPGTRLLVL.

Worth noting for this clone: The read ends 3 residues before the CDR3 terminus; that terminus is restored from the germline J gene. The rearrangement joins TRBV2 to TRBJ2-5, with TRBD2 matching 8 bases. This CDR3 comprises 14 residues. Germline lookup yields CDR1 SNHLY and CDR2 FYNNEI. J lost 5 bases, V lost 5 bases, and 7 bases had no gene match. CDR3 loop: CASSQTSAGETQYF. CDR3 bases read: TGTGCCAGCAGTCAGACTAGCGCGGGGGAGACC.

Comment on this clone: The read halts 3 residues ahead of the CDR3 end, with the missing end drawn from the germline J gene. The chain carries TRBV29-1 and TRBJ2-1; D is possibly TRBD1 (6 bases). V was trimmed by 3 bases and J by 4 bases, leaving 10 bases between them. CDR3 size: 13 residues. The germline V gene has CDR1 SQVTM and CDR2 ANQGSEA. The part of the CDR3 DNA that was read is TGCAGCGTTGATGGGGACACGTACAATGAG. Translated, it gives CSVDGDTYNE. The complete CDR3 reads CSVDGDTYNEQFF.

With respect to this clone: The read finishes 3 residues shy of the CDR3 end, and the germline J gene is used to complete it. This sequence joins TRBV30 and TRBJ1-5, with D unresolved. Germline V CDR1 and CDR2: GTSNPN, SVGIG (reference sequence). Deletions cut 5 bases from V and 0 bases from J, with 11 bases between. The CDR3 is 14 amino acids. The sequenced CDR3 bases are TGTGCCTGGGGTATCGGGTTTAGCAATCAGCCC. This translates into CAWGIGFSNQP. The whole CDR3 sequence is CAWGIGFSNQPQHF. Supplemented by reference TRBV30 and TRBJ1-5, the full variable domain reads SQTIHQWPATLVQPVGSPLSLECTVEGTSNPNLYWYRQAAGRGLQLLFYSVGIGQISSEVPQNLSASRPQDRQFILSSKKLLLSDSGFYLCAWGIGFSNQPQHFGDGTRLSIL.

Details on this clone: The CDR3 goes on 3 residues after the read ends, and that part is filled in from the germline J gene. The genes are TRBV28 and TRBJ2-1; D unresolved. Between the trimmed V and J ends, which lost 3 bases and 2 bases, there was a span of 8 bases. The CDR3 runs to 14 residues. From germline, CDR1 is MDHEN and CDR2 SYDVKM. This chain's CDR3 is CASSLFSTYNEQFF. CDR3 DNA (partial): TGTGCCAGCAGTTTGTTCAGTACCTACAATGAG.

CDR3 residues: CASSPTRGDTGELFF. CDR3 bases read: TGTGCCAGCAGCCCTACGAGGGGTGACACCGGGGAG. The chain is built from TRBV7-9 and TRBJ2-2; D might be TRBD1 or TRBD2, each matching 5 bases. The read ends 3 residues early relative to the CDR3; the germline J gene fills the gap. Germline CDR1 SEHNR, CDR2 FQNEAQ (reference sequence). Trimming removed 5 bases from V and 3 bases from J, with 13 bases in between. The CDR3 extends over 15 amino acids.